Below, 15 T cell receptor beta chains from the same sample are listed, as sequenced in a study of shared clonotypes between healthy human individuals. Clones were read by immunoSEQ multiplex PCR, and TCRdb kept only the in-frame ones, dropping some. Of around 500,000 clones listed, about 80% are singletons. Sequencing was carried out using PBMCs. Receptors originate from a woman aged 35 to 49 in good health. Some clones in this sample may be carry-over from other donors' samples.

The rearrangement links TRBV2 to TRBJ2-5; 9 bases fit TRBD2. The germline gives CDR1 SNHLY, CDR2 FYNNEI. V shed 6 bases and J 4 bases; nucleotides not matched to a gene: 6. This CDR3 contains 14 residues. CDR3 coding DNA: TGTGCCAGCAGCCATGATAGCGGGAGAGAGACCCAGTACTTC. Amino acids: CASSHDSGRETQYF.

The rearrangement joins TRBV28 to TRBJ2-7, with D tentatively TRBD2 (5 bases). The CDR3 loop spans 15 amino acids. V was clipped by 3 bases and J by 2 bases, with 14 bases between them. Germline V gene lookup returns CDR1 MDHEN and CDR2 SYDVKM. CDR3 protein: CASSFLTKPPYEQYF. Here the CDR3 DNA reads TGTGCCAGCAGTTTCTTGACTAAACCGCCCTACGAGCAGTACTTC.

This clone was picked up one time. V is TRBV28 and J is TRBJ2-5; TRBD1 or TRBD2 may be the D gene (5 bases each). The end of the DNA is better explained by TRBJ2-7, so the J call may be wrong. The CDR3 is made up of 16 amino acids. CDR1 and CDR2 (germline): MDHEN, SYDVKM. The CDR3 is CASRPATGLPPYEQYF. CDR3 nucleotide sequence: TGTGCCAGCAGGCCTGCCACGGGGCTCCCGCCCTACGAGCAGTACTTC.

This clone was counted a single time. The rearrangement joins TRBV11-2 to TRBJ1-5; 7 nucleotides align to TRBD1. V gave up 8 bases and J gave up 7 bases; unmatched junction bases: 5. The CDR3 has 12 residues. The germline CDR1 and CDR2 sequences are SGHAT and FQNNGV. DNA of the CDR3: TGTGCCAGCCGACAGGGCGGGCAGCCCCAGCATTTT. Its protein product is CASRQGGQPQHF.

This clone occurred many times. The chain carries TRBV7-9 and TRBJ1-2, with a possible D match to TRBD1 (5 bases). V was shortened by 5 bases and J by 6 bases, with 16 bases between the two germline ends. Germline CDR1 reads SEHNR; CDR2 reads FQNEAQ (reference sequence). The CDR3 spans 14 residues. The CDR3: CASSPLGGEDGYTF. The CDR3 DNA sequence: TGTGCCAGCAGCCCATTAGGAGGGGAGGATGGCTACACCTTC.

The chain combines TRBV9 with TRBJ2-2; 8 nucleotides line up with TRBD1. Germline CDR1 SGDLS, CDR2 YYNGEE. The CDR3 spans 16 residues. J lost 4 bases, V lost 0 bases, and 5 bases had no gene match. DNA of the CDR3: TGTGCCAGCAGCGTAGATTGGGACAGGTTCACCGGGGAGCTGTTTTTT. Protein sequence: CASSVDWDRFTGELFF.

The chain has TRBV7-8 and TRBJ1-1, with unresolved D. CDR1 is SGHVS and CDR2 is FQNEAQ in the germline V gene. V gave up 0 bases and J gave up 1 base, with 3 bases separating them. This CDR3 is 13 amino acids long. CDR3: CASSLAKNTEAFF. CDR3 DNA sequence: TGTGCCAGCAGCTTAGCCAAGAACACTGAAGCTTTCTTT.

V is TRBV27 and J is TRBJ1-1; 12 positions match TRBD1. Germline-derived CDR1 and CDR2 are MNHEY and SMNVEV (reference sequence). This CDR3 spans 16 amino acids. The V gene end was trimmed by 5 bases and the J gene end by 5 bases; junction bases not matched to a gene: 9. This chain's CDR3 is CASSRGQGALRTEAFF. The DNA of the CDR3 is TGTGCCAGCAGTCGGGGACAGGGGGCCTTGAGGACTGAAGCTTTCTTT.

In DNA form, the CDR3 reads TGTGCCAGCTCACCACCTAGCGGGACAGAGACCCAGTACTTC. Amino acids: CASSPPSGTETQYF. This chain links TRBV18 with TRBJ2-5, with TRBD2 matching over 8 bases. With 0 bases clipped from V and 4 bases from J, the junction kept 1 base outside the gene matches. CDR1 and CDR2 (germline): KGHSH, LQKENI. This CDR3 has 14 amino acids.

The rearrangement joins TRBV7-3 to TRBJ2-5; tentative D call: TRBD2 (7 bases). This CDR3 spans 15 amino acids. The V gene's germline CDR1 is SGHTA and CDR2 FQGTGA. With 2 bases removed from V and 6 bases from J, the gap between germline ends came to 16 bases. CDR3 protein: CASSLDAGAGKTQYF. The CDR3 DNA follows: TGTGCCAGCAGCTTAGACGCGGGGGCCGGGAAGACCCAGTACTTC.

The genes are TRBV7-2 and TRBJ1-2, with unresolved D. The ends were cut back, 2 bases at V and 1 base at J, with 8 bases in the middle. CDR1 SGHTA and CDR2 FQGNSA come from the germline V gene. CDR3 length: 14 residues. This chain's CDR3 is CASSLTLSNYGYTF. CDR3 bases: TGTGCCAGCAGCTTAACTCTTAGTAACTATGGCTACACCTTC.

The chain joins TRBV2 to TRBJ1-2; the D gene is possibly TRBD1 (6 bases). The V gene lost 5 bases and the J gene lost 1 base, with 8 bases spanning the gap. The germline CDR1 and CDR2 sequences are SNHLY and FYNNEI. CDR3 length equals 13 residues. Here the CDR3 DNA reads TGTGCCAGCAGTTCAGGGGTTAACTATGGCTACACCTTC. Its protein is CASSSGVNYGYTF. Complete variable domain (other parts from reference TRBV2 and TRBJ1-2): EPEVTQTPSHQVTQMGQEVILRCVPISNHLYFYWYRQILGQKVEFLVSFYNNEISEKSEIFDDQFSVERPDGSNFTLKIRSTKLEDSAMYFCASSSGVNYGYTFGSGTRLTVV.

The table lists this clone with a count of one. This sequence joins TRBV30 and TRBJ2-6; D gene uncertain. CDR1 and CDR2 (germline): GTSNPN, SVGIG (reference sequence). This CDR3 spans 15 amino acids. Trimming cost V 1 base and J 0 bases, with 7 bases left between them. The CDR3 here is CAWSGPYSGANVLTF. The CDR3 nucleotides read TGTGCCTGGAGTGGTCCGTACTCTGGGGCCAACGTCCTGACTTTC.

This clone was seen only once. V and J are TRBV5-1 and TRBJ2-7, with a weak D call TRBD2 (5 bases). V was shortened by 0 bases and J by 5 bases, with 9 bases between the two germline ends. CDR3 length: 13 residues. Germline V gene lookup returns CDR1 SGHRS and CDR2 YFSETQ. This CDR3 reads CASSLVGNNEQYF. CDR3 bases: TGCGCCAGCAGCTTGGTCGGGAACAACGAGCAGTACTTC.

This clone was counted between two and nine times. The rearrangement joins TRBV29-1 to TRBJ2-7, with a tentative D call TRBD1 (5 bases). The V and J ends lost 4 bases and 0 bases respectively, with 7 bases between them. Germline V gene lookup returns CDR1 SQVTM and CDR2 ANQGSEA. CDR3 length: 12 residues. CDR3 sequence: CSVGGGSYEQYF. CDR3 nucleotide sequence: TGCAGCGTTGGGGGCGGCTCCTACGAGCAGTACTTC.